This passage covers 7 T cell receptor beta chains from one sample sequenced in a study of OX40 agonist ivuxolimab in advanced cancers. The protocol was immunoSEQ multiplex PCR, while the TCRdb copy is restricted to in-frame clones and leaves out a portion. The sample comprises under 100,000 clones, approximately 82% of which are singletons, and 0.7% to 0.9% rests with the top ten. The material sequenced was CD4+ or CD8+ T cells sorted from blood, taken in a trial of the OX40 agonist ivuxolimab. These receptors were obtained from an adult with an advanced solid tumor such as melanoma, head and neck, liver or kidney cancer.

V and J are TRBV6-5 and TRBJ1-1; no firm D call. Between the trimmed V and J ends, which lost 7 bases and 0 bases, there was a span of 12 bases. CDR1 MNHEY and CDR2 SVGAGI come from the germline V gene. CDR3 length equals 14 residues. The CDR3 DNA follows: TGTGCCAGCACTGCCGGGCTAATGAACACTGAAGCTTTCTTT. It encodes CASTAGLMNTEAFF.

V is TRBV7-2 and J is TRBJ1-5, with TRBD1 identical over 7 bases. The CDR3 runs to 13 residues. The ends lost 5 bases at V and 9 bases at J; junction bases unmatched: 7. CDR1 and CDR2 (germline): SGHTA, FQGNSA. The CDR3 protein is CASSPQGSWPQHF. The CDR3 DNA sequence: TGTGCCAGCAGCCCACAGGGGTCCTGGCCCCAGCATTTT. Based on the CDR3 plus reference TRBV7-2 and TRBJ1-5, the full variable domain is GAGVSQSPSNKVTEKGKDVELRCDPISGHTALYWYRQSLGQGLEFLIYFQGNSAPDKSGLPSDRFSAERTGGSVSTLTIQRTQQEDSAVYLCASSPQGSWPQHFGDGTRLSIL.

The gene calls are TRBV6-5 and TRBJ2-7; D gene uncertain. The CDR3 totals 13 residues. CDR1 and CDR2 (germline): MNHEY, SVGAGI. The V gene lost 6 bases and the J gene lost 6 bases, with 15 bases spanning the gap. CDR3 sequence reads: CASSQMPQFEQYF. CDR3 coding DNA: TGTGCCAGCAGCCAAATGCCCCAATTCGAGCAGTACTTC.

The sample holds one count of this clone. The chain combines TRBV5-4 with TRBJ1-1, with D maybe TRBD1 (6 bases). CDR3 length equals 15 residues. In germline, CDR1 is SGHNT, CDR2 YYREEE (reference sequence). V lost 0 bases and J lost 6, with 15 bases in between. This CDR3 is CASSLGGSRGPEAFF. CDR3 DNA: TGTGCCAGCAGCTTGGGTGGCTCGCGGGGGCCTGAAGCTTTCTTT.

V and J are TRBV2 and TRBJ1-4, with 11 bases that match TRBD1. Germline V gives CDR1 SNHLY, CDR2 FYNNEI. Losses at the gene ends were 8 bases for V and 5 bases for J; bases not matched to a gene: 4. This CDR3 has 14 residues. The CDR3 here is CASGDRGWNEKLFF. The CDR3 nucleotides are TGTGCCAGCGGGGACAGGGGGTGGAATGAAAAACTGTTTTTT. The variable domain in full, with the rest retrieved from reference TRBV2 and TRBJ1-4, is EPEVTQTPSHQVTQMGQEVILRCVPISNHLYFYWYRQILGQKVEFLVSFYNNEISEKSEIFDDQFSVERPDGSNFTLKIRSTKLEDSAMYFCASGDRGWNEKLFFGSGTQLSVL.

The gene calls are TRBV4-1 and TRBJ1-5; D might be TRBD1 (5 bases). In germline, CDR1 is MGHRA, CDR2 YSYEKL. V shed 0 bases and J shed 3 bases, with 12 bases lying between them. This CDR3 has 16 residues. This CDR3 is CASSQDHGGTNQPQHF. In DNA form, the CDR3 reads TGCGCCAGCAGCCAAGATCATGGCGGGACCAATCAGCCCCAGCATTTT.

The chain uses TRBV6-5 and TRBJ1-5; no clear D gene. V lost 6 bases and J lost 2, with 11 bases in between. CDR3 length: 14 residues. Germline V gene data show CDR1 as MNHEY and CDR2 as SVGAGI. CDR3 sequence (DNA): TGTGCCAGCAGCCCGCAAATTGGCAATCAGCCCCAGCATTTT. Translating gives CASSPQIGNQPQHF.